This T cell receptor beta chain was captured by sequencing in a study of blood T cell repertoires in COVID-19. On the study more broadly: The United States, Italy and Spain supplied acute and convalescent COVID-19 samples. Sources were T cells, B-cell-depleted T cells, or PBMCs; the material itself was cDNA or gDNA.

Germline-derived CDR1 and CDR2 are SGDLS and YYNGEE. With 0 bases removed from V and 6 bases from J, the gap between germline ends came to 11 bases. This CDR3 contains 14 residues. Libraries were prepared by immunoSEQ multiplex PCR; TCRdb keeps only in-frame clonotypes and omits some of them. The repertoire consists of about 220,000 clones, with roughly nine tenths occurring once and the leading ten covering about 10%. The rearrangement joins TRBV9 to TRBJ2-3, with D possibly TRBD2 on 6 matching bases. Material: peripheral blood. This sequence was found in a woman between 45 and 65 years old with COVID-19, enrolled during active disease. The CDR3 DNA sequence: TGTGCCAGCAGCGTAGGACTAGTCGTGGATACGCAGTATTTT. Residues: CASSVGLVVDTQYF.